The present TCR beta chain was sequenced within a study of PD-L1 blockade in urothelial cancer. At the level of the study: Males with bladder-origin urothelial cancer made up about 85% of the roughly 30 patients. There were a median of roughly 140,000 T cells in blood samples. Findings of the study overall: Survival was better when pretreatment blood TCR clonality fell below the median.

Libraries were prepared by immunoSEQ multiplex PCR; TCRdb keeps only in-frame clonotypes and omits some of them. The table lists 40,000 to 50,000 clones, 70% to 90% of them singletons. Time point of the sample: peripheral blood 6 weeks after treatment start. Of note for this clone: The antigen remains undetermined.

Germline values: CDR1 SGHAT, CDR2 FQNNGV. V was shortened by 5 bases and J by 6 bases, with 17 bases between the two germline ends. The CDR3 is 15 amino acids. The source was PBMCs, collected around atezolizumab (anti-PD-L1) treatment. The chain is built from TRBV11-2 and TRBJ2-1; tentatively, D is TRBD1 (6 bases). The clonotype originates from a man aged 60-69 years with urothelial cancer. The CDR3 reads CASSPQVGARNEQFF. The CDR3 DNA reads TGTGCCAGCAGCCCCCAGGTGGGGGCGCGCAATGAGCAGTTCTTC.